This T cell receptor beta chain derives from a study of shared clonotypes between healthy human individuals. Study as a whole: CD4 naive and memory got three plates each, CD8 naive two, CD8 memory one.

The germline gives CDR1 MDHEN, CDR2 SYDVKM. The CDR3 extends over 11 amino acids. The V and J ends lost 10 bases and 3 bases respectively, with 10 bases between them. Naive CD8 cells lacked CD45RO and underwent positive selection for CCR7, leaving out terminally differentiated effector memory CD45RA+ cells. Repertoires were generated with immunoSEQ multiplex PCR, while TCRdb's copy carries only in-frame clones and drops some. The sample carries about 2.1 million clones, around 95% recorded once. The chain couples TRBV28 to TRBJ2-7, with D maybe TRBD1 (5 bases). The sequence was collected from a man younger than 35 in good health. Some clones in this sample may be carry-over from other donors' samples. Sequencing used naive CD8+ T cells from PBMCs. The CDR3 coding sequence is TGTGCCACGTTAAGGGGCTACGAGCAGTACTTC. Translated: CATLRGYEQYF.